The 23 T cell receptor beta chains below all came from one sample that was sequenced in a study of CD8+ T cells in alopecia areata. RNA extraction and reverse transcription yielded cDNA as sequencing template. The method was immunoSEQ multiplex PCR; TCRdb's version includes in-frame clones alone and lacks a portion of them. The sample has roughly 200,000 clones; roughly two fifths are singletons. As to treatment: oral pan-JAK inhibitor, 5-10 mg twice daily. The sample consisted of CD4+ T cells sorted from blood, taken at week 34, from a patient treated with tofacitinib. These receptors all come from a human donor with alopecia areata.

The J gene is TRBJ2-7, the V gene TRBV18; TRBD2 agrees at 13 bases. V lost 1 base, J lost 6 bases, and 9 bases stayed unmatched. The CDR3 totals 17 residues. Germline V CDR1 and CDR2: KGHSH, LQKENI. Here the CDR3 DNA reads TGTGCCAGCTCACCACAGAACAGGGGACTAGCGGGGTCCGAGCAGTACTTC. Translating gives CASSPQNRGLAGSEQYF.

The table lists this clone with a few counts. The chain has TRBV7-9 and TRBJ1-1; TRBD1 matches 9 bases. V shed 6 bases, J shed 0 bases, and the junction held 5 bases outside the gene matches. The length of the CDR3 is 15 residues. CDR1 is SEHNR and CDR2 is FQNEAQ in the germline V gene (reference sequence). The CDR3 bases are TGTGCCAGCAGTACACAGGGGGCGGTGAACACTGAAGCTTTCTTT. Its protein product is CASSTQGAVNTEAFF.

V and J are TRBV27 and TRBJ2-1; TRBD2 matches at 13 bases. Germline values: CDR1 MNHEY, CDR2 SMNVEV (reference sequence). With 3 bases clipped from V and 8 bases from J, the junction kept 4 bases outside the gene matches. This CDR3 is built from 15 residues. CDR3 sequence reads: CASSFWTSGSYEQFF. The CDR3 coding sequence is TGTGCCAGCAGTTTTTGGACTAGCGGGAGCTATGAGCAGTTCTTC.

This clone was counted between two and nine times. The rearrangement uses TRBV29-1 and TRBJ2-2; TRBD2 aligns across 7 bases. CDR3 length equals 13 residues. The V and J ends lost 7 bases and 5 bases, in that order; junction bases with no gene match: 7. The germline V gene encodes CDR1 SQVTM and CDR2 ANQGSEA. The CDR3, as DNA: TGCAGCGCCGGTAACGGGGGGACCGGGGAGCTGTTTTTT. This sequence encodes CSAGNGGTGELFF.

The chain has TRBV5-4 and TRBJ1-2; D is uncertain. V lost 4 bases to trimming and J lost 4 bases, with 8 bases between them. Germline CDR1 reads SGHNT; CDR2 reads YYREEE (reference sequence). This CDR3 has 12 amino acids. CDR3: CASSGIGYGYTF. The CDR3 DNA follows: TGTGCCAGCAGCGGGATAGGCTATGGCTACACCTTC.

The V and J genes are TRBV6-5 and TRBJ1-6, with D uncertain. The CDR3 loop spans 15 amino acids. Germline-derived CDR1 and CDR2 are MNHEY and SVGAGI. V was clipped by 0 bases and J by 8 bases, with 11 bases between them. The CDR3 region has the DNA TGTGCCAGCAGTTACTCATCCCCGCCGGATTCACCCCTCCACTTT. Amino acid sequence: CASSYSSPPDSPLHF.

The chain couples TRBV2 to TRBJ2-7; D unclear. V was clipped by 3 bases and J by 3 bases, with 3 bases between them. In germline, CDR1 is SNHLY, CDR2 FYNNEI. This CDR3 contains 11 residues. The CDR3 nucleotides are TGTGCCAGCAGTGAGGGCTACGAGCAGTACTTC. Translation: CASSEGYEQYF.

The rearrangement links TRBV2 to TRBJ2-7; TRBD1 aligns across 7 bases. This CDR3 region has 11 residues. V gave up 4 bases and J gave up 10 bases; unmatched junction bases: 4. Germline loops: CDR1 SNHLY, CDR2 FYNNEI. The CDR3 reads CASSADRAQYF. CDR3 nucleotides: TGTGCCAGCAGTGCCGACAGGGCTCAGTACTTC.

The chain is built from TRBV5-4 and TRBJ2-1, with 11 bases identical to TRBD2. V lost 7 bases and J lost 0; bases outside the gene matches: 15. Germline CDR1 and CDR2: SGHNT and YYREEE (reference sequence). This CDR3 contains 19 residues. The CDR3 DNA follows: TGTGCCAGCCGTGAAGGACTAGCGGGCTTCTTCAGCTCCTACAATGAGCAGTTCTTC. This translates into CASREGLAGFFSSYNEQFF.

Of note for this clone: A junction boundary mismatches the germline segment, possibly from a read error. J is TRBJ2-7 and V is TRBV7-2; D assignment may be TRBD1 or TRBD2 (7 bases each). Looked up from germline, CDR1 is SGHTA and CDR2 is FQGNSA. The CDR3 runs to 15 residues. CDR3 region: CASSRGGGLSYEQYF. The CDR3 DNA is TGCGCCAGCAGCCGGGGAGGGGGCCTCTCCTACGAGCAGTACTTC.

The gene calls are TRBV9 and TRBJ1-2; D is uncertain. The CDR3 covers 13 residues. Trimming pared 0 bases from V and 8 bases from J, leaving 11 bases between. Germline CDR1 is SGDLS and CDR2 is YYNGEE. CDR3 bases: TGTGCCAGCAGCGTAGGTGGGCTGCCCGGCTACACCTTC. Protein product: CASSVGGLPGYTF.

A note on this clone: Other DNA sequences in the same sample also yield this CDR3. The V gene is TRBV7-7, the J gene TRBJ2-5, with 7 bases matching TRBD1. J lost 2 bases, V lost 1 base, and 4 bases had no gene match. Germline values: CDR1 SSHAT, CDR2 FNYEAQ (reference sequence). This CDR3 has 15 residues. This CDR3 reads CASSLGQGGQETQYF. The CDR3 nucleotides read TGTGCCAGCAGCTTAGGACAGGGCGGTCAAGAGACCCAGTACTTC.

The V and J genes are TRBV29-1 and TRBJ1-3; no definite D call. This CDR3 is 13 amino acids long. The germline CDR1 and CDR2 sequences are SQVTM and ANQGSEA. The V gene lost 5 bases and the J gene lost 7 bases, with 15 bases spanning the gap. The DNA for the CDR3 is TGCAGCGTTAAACGGTCGGGGAAGAACACCATATATTTT. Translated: CSVKRSGKNTIYF.

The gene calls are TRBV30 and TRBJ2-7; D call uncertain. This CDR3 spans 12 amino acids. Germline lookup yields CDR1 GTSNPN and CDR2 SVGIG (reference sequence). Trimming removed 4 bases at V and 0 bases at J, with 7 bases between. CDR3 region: CAWKALSYEQYF. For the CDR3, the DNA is TGTGCCTGGAAGGCCCTCTCCTACGAGCAGTACTTC.

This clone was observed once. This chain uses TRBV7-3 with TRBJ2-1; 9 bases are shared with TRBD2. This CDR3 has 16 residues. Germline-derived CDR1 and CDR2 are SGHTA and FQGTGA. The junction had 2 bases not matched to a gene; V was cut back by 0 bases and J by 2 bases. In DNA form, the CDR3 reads TGTGCCAGCAGCTTAACGTCTAGCGGGGCCTACAATGAGCAGTTCTTC. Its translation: CASSLTSSGAYNEQFF.

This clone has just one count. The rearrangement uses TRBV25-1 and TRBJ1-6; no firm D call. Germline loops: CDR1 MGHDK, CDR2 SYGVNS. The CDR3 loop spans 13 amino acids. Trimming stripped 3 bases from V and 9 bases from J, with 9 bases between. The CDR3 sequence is CASSEVLGSPLHF. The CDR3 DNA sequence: TGTGCCAGCAGTGAGGTTCTGGGTTCACCCCTCCACTTT.

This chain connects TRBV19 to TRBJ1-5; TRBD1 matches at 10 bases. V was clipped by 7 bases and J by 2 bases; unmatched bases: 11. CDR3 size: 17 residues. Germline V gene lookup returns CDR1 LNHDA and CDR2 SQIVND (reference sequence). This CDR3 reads CASNFAAGTGGNQPQHF. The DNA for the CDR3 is TGTGCCAGTAATTTCGCGGCCGGGACAGGGGGCAATCAGCCCCAGCATTTT. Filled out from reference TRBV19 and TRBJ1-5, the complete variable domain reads DGGITQSPKYLFRKEGQNVTLSCEQNLNHDAMYWYRQDPGQGLRLIYYSQIVNDFQKGDIAEGYSVSREKKESFPLTVTSAQKNPTAFYLCASNFAAGTGGNQPQHFGDGTRLSIL.

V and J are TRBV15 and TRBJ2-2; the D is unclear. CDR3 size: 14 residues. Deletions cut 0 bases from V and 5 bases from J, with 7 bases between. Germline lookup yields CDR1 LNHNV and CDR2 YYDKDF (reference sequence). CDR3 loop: CATSRDLGTGELFF. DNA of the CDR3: TGTGCCACCAGCAGAGATCTCGGAACCGGGGAGCTGTTTTTT.

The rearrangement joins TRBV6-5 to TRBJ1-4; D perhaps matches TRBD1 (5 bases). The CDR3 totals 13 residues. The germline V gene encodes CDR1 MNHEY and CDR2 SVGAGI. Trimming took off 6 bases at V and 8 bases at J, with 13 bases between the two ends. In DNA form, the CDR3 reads TGTGCCAGCAGGAGGACATTGGGGGAAAAACTGTTTTTT. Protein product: CASRRTLGEKLFF.

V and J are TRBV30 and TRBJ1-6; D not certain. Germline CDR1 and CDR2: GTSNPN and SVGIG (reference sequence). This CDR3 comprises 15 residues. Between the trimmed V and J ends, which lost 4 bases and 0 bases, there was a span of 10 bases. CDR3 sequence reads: CAWTGLGSYNSPLHF. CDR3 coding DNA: TGTGCCTGGACAGGACTGGGCTCCTATAATTCACCCCTCCACTTT.

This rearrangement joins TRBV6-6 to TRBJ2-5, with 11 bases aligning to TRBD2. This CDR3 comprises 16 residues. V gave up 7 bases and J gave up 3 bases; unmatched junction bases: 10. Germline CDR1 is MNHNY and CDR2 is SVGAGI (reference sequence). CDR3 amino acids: CASTITPGLAEETQYF. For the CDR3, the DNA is TGTGCCAGCACCATAACACCGGGACTAGCGGAAGAGACCCAGTACTTC.

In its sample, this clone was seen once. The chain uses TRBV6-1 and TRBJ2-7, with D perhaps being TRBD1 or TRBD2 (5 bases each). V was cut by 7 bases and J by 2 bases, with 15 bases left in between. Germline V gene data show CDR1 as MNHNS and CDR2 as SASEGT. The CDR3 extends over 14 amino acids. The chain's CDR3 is CASTERDGPYEQYF. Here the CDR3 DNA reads TGTGCCAGCACCGAAAGGGACGGACCCTACGAGCAGTACTTC.

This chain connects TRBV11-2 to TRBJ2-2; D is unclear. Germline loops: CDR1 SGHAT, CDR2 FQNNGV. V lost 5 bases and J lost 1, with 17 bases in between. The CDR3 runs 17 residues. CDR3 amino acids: CASSPRGYRENTGELFF. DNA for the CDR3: TGTGCCAGCAGCCCCCGTGGGTATAGGGAGAACACCGGGGAGCTGTTTTTT.